The T cell receptor beta chain described here comes from a study of identical twins. Study-wide findings and caveats: Surplus twin overlap in beta out-of-frame sequences was less pronounced.

Notes on this clonotype: Its antigen is currently unknown.

All donors were healthy, and all were Caucasian. V shed 4 bases, J shed 0 bases, and the junction held 13 bases outside the gene matches. This CDR3 region has 18 residues. The germline V gene encodes CDR1 SGHAT and CDR2 FQDESV (reference sequence). Using its own MiXCR run on the 5' RACE reads, TCRdb lists one record per CDR3 protein. The sample lists approximately 890,000 distinct CDR3 sequences, around an eighth occurring once. The same sample was also studied in work on yellow fever vaccine responses in identical twins.

The genes are TRBV11-1 and TRBJ2-3, with 7 bases that match TRBD1. Sequencing input: PBMCs. The source of this sequence is a woman younger than 30 in good health. The CDR3: CASSSLNRGSASTDTQYF. CDR3 bases: TGTGCCAGCAGCTCCTTGAACAGGGGTTCAGCCAGCACAGATACGCAGTATTTT.